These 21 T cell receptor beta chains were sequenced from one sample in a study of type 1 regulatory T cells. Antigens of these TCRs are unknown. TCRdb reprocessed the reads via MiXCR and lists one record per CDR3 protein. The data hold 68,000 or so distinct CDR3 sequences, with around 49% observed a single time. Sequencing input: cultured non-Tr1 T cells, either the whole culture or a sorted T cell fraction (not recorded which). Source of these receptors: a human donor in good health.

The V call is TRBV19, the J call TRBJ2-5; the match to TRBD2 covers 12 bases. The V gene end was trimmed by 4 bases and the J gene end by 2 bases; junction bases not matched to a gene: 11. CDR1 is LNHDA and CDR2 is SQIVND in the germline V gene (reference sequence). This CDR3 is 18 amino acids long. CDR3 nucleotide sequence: TGTGCCAGTAGTAGGACGACTAGCGGGGGACCCACTCAAGAGACCCAGTACTTC. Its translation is CASSRTTSGGPTQETQYF.

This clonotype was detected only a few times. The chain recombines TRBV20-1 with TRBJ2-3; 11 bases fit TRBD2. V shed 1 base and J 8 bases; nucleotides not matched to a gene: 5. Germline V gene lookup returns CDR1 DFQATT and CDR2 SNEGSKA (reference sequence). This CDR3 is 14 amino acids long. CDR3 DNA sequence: TGCAGTGCTAGAGTTACTAGCGGGGGAGGTACGCAGTATTTT. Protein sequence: CSARVTSGGGTQYF.

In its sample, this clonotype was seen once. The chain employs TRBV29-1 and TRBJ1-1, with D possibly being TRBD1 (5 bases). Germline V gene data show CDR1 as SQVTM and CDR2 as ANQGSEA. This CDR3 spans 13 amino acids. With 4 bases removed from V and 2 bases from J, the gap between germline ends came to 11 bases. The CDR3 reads CSVASQGNTEAFF. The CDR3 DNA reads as TGCAGCGTTGCTTCCCAGGGCAACACTGAAGCTTTCTTT.

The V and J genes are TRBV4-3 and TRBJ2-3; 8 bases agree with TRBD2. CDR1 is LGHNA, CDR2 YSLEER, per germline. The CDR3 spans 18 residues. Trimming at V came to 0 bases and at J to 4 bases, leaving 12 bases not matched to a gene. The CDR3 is CASSQDLTAGLASDTQYF. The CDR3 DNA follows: TGCGCCAGCAGCCAAGATCTCACAGCAGGACTAGCATCAGATACGCAGTATTTT.

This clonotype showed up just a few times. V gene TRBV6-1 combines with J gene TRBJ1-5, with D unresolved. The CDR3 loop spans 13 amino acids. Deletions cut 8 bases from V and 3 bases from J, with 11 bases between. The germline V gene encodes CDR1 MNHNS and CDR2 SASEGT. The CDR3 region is CASVGTNNQPQHF. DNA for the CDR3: TGTGCCAGCGTAGGAACGAACAATCAGCCCCAGCATTTT.

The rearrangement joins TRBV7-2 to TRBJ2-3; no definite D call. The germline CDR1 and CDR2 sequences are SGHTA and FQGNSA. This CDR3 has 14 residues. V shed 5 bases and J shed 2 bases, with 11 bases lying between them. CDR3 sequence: CASSTRLDTDTQYF. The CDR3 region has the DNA TGTGCCAGCAGCACCCGACTCGACACAGATACGCAGTATTTT. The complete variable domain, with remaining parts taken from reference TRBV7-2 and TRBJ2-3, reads GAGVSQSPSNKVTEKGKDVELRCDPISGHTALYWYRQSLGQGLEFLIYFQGNSAPDKSGLPSDRFSAERTGGSVSTLTIQRTQQEDSAVYLCASSTRLDTDTQYFGPGTRLTVL.

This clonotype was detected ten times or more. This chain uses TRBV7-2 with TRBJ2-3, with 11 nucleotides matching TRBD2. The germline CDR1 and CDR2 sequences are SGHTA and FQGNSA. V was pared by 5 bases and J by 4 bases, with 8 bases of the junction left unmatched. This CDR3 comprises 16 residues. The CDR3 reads CASSGRSGGASDTQYF. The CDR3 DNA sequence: TGTGCCAGCAGCGGCCGTAGCGGGGGGGCGTCAGATACGCAGTATTTT.

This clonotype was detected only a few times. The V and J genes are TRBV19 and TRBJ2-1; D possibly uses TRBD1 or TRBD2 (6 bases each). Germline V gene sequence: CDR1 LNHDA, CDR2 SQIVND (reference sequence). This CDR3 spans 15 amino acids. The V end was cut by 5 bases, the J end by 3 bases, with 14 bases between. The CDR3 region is CASSPEGGGYNEQFF. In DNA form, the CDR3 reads TGTGCCAGTAGTCCGGAGGGGGGTGGCTACAATGAGCAGTTCTTC. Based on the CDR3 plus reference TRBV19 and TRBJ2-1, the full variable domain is DGGITQSPKYLFRKEGQNVTLSCEQNLNHDAMYWYRQDPGQGLRLIYYSQIVNDFQKGDIAEGYSVSREKKESFPLTVTSAQKNPTAFYLCASSPEGGGYNEQFFGPGTRLTVL.

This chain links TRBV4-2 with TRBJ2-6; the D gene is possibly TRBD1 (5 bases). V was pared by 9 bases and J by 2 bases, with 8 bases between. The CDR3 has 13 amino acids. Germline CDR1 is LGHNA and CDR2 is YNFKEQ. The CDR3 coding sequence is TGTGCCAGTAGGGGAACTGGGGCCAACGTCCTGACTTTC. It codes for CASRGTGANVLTF.

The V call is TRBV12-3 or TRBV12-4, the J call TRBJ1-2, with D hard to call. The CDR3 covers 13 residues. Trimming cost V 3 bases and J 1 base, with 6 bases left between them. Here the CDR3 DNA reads TGTGCCAGCAGTTTCGGGGTTAACTATGGCTACACCTTC. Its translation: CASSFGVNYGYTF.

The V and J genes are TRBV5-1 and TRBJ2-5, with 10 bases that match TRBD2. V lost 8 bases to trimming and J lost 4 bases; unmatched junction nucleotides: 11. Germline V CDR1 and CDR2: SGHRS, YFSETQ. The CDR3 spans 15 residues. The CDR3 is CASRASGGASETQYF. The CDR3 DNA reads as TGCGCCAGTCGAGCGAGCGGGGGGGCTTCAGAGACCCAGTACTTC. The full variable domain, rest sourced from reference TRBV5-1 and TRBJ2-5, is KAGVTQTPRYLIKTRGQQVTLSCSPISGHRSVSWYQQTPGQGLQFLFEYFSETQRNKGNFPGRFSGRQFSNSRSEMNVSTLELGDSALYLCASRASGGASETQYFGPGTRLLVL.

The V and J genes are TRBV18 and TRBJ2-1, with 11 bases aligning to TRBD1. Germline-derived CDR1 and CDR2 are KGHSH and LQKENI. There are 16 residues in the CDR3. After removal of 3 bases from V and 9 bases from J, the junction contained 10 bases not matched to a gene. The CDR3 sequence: CASSPTTGTGGTEQFF. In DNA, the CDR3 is TGTGCCAGCTCACCCACCACCGGGACAGGGGGTACTGAGCAGTTCTTC.

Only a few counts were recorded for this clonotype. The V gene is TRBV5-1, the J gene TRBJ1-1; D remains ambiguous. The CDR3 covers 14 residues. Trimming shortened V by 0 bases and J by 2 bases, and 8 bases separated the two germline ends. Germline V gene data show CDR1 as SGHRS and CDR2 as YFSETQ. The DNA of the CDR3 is TGCGCCAGCAGCTTGGGGTGGGGAAACACTGAAGCTTTCTTT. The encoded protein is CASSLGWGNTEAFF.

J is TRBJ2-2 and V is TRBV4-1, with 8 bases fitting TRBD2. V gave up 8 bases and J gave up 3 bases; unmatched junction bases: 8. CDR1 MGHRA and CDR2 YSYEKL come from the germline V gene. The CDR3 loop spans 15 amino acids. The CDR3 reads CASGTGLGYTGELFF. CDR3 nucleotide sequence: TGCGCCAGCGGGACGGGACTAGGCTACACCGGGGAGCTGTTTTTT.

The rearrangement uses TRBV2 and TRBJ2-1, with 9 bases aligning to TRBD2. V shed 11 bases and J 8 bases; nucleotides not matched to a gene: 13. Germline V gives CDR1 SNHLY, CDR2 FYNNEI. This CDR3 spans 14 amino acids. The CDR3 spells CAAKPSGVIDEQFF. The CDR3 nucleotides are TGTGCCGCAAAGCCTAGCGGGGTTATCGATGAGCAGTTCTTC.

The CDR3 bases are TGTGCCAGCAGCTTGGGGCCAGGGGTGGACCATGGCTACACCTTC. It translates to CASSLGPGVDHGYTF. This chain connects TRBV5-5 to TRBJ1-2, with D possibly being TRBD1 (6 bases). This CDR3 has 15 amino acids. The germline gives CDR1 SGHKS, CDR2 YYEKEE (reference sequence). The V end lost 0 bases, the J end lost 6 bases, and 15 bases lay between the germline ends.

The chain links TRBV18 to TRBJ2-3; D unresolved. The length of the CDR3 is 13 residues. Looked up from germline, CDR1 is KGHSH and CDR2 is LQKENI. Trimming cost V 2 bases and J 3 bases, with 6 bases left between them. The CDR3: CASSPTATDTQYF. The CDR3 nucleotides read TGTGCCAGCTCACCAACAGCGACAGATACGCAGTATTTT.

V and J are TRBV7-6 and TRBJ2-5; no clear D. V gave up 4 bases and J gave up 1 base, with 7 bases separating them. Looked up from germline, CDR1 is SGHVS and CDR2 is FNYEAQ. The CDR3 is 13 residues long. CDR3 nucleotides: TGTGCCAGCAGCTATGTGGTCCAAGAGACCCAGTACTTC. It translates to CASSYVVQETQYF.

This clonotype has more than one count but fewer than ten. CDR3 region: CASSPSRGGMNTEAFF. The CDR3 region has the DNA TGTGCCAGCAGTCCGTCCCGGGGGGGGATGAACACTGAAGCTTTCTTT. The rearrangement uses TRBV12-3 or TRBV12-4 and TRBJ1-1, with D tentatively TRBD1 (5 bases). Trimming cost V 5 bases and J 0 bases, with 16 bases left between them. The CDR3 contains 16 residues.

The CDR3 sequence is CASSLAGQGFNGYTF. The DNA for the CDR3 is TGTGCCAGCAGCTTAGCGGGCCAGGGGTTTAACGGCTACACCTTC. V usage is TRBV11-2 and J usage is TRBJ1-2, with D perhaps matching TRBD1 (6 bases). Germline V gene data show CDR1 as SGHAT and CDR2 as FQNNGV. V lost 1 base to trimming and J lost 8 bases, with 17 bases between them. The CDR3 has 15 amino acids.

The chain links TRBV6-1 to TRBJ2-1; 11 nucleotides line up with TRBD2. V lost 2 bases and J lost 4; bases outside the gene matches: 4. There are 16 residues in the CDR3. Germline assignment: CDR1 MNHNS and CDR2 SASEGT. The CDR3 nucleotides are TGTGCCAGCAGTGAAAGGGGGACTAGCGGATACAATGAGCAGTTCTTC. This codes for CASSERGTSGYNEQFF.